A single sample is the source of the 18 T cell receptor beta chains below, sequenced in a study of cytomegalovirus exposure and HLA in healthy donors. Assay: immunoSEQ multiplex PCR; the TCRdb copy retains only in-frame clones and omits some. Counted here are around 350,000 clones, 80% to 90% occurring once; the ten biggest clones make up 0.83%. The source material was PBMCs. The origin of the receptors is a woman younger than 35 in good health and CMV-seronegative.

The CDR3 DNA reads as TGTGCCAGCAGCCCCGGGACTAGCAGATACAATGAGCAGTTCTTC. Residues: CASSPGTSRYNEQFF. The V gene is TRBV5-4, the J gene TRBJ2-1; 9 bases map to TRBD2. The CDR3 length is 15 residues. Germline CDR1 SGHNT, CDR2 YYREEE (reference sequence). Trimming cost V 4 bases and J 4 bases; bases outside gene matches: 6.

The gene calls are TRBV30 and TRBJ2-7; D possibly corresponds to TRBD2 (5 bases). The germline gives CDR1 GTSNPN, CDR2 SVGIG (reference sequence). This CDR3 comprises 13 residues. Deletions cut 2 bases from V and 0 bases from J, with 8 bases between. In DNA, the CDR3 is TGTGCCTGGAGTAGAGGGAGCTCCTACGAGCAGTACTTC. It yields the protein CAWSRGSSYEQYF. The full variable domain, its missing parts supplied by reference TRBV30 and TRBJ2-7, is SQTIHQWPATLVQPVGSPLSLECTVEGTSNPNLYWYRQAAGRGLQLLFYSVGIGQISSEVPQNLSASRPQDRQFILSSKKLLLSDSGFYLCAWSRGSSYEQYFGPGTRLTVT.

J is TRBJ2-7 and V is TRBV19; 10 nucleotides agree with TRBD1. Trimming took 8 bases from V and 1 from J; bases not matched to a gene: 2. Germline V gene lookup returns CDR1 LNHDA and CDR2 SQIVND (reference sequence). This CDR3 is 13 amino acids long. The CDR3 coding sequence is TGTGCCAGTCGGACAGGGGGGTCCTACGAGCAGTACTTC. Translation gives CASRTGGSYEQYF.

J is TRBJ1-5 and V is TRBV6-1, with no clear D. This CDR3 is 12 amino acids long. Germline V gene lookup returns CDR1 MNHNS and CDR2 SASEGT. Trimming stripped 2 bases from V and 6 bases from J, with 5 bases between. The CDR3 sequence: CASSEWSQPQHF. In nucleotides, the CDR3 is TGTGCCAGCAGTGAATGGAGTCAGCCCCAGCATTTT.

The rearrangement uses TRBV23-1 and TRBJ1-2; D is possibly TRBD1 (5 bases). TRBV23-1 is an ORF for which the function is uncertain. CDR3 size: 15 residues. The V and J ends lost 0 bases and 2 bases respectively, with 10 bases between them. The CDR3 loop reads CASSQSEGQNYGYTF. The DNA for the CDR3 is TGCGCCAGCAGTCAATCGGAGGGGCAGAACTATGGCTACACCTTC.

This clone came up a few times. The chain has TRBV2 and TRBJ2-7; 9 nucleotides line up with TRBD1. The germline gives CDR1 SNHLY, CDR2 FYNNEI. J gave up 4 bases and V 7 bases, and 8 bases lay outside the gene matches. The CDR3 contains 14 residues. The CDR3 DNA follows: TGTGCCAGCAACTTACAGGGGGCGGAATACGAGCAGTACTTC. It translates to CASNLQGAEYEQYF.

DNA for the CDR3: TGTGCCAGCAGTGAAGTTTTAGAGGGTCTACGCGAGCAGTACTTC. Protein: CASSEVLEGLREQYF. V usage is TRBV2 and J usage is TRBJ2-7, with D possibly matching TRBD2 (5 bases). V was clipped by 1 base and J by 6 bases, with 16 bases between them. The V gene's germline CDR1 is SNHLY and CDR2 FYNNEI. The CDR3 sequence is 15 residues long.

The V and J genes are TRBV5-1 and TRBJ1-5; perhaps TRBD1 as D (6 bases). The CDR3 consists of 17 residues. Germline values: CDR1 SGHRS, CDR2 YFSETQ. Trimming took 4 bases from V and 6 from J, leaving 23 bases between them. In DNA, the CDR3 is TGCGCCAGCAGCCCAGGGACATTGGACAACACCCGTCAGCCCCAGCATTTT. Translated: CASSPGTLDNTRQPQHF. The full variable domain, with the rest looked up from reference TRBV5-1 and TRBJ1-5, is KAGVTQTPRYLIKTRGQQVTLSCSPISGHRSVSWYQQTPGQGLQFLFEYFSETQRNKGNFPGRFSGRQFSNSRSEMNVSTLELGDSALYLCASSPGTLDNTRQPQHFGDGTRLSIL.

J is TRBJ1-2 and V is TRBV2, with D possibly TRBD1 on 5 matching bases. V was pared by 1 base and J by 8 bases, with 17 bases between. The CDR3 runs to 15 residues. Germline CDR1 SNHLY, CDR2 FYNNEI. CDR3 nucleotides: TGTGCCAGCAGTGAAGTACGGCAGGGTTACGGCGGCTACACCTTC. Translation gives CASSEVRQGYGGYTF.

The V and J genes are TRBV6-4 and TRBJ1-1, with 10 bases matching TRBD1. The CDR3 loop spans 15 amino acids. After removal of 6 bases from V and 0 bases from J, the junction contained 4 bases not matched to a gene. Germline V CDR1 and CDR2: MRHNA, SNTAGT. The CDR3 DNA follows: TGTGCCAGCAGGCCCGACAGGGGGCTGAACACTGAAGCTTTCTTT. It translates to CASRPDRGLNTEAFF.

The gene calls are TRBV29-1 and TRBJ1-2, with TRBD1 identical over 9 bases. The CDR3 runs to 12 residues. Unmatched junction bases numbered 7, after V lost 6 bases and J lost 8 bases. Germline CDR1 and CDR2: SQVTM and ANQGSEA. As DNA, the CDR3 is TGCAGCGTCGGACAGGGGTTGGGAGGCTACACCTTC. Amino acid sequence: CSVGQGLGGYTF.

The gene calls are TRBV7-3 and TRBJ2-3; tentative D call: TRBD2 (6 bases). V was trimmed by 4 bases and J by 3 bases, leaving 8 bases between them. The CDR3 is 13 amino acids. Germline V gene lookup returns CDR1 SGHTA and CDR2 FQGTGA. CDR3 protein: CASSSGETDTQYF. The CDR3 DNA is TGTGCCAGCAGCTCGGGGGAGACAGATACGCAGTATTTT. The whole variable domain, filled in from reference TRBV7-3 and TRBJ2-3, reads GAGVSQTPSNKVTEKGKYVELRCDPISGHTALYWYRQSLGQGPEFLIYFQGTGAADDSGLPNDRFFAVRPEGSVSTLKIQRTERGDSAVYLCASSSGETDTQYFGPGTRLTVL.

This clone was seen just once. DNA for the CDR3: TGTGCCAGCAGTAACCCCGGGACTAGCGGGAGTGAGACCCAGTACTTC. It translates to CASSNPGTSGSETQYF. The rearrangement links TRBV27 to TRBJ2-5; 14 bases are shared with TRBD2. This CDR3 comprises 16 residues. Germline values: CDR1 MNHEY, CDR2 SMNVEV (reference sequence). V lost 5 bases, J lost 5 bases, and 7 bases stayed unmatched.

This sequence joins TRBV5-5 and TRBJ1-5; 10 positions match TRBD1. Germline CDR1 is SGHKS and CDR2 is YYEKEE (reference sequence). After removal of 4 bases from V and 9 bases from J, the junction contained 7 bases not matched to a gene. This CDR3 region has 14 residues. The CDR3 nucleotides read TGTGCCAGCAGCCAAAAGGGACAGGGGTCGCCCCAGCATTTT. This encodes CASSQKGQGSPQHF.

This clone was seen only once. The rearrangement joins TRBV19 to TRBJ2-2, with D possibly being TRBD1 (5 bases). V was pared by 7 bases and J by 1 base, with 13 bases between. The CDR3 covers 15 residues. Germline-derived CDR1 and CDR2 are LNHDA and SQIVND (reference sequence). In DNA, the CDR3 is TGTGCCAGTAAAAAGGGAAGGGGGAACACCGGGGAGCTGTTTTTT. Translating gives CASKKGRGNTGELFF.

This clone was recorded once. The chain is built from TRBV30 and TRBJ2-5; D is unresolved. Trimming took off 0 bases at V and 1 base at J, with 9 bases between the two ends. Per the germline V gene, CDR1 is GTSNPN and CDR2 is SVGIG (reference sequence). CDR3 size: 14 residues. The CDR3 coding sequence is TGTGCCTGGAGTGTCCGGCGGTCCCAAGAGACCCAGTACTTC. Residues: CAWSVRRSQETQYF.

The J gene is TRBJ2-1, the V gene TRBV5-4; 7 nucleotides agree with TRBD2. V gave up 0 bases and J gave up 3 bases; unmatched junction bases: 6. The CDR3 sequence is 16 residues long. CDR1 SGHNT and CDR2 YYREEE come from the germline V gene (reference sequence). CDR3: CASSLGLREIYNEQFF. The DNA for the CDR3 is TGTGCCAGCAGCTTGGGACTGCGGGAGATCTACAATGAGCAGTTCTTC. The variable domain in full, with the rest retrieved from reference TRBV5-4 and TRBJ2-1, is ETGVTQSPTHLIKTRGQQVTLRCSSQSGHNTVSWYQQALGQGPQFIFQYYREEENGRGNFPPRFSGLQFPNYSSELNVNALELDDSALYLCASSLGLREIYNEQFFGPGTRLTVL.

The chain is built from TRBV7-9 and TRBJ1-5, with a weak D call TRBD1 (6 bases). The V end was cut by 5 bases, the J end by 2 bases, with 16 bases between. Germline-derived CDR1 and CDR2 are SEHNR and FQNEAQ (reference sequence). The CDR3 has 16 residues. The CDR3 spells CASSPDRSYGNQPQHF. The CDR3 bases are TGTGCCAGCAGCCCGGACAGATCTTACGGCAATCAGCCCCAGCATTTT.